Shown below are 20 T cell receptor beta chains from a single sample sequenced in a study of spatial heterogeneity in lung cancer. This sample's time point: sample taken at primary tumor resection. Unsorted whole RNA from tumor, nontumor lung or frozen PBMC underwent sequencing. MiXCR was run by TCRdb on the 5' RACE reads, yielding one entry per CDR3 protein. This table holds roughly 10,000 distinct CDR3 sequences, roughly a quarter found once. The sample consisted of PBMCs, taken at surgery. Source of these receptors: a female donor with early-stage non-small cell lung cancer.

The chain uses TRBV7-9 and TRBJ2-3; D gene ambiguous. The CDR3 runs 11 residues. V was trimmed by 5 bases and J by 6 bases, leaving 6 bases between them. In germline, CDR1 is SEHNR, CDR2 FQNEAQ (reference sequence). The CDR3 spells CASSPADTQYF. The CDR3 nucleotides are TGTGCCAGCAGCCCGGCGGATACGCAGTATTTT.

In DNA, the CDR3 is TGTGCCAGCAGTCCCCCGTCAGGCGAGCAGTACTTC. This translates into CASSPPSGEQYF. V and J are TRBV6-5 and TRBJ2-7, with D unclear. This CDR3 has 12 residues. Germline V CDR1 and CDR2: MNHEY, SVGAGI. V lost 5 bases to trimming and J lost 6 bases, with 11 bases between them.

A few counts support this clonotype. The rearrangement links TRBV18 to TRBJ2-1; possible D gene TRBD2, 5 bases. V lost 5 bases and J 4 bases, leaving 18 bases between the germline ends. Germline-derived CDR1 and CDR2 are KGHSH and LQKENI. The CDR3 runs 16 residues. The CDR3 coding sequence is TGTGCCAGCTCAGCCTCGGGGATAGCGACTTACAATGAGCAGTTCTTC. Translated, it gives CASSASGIATYNEQFF.

The chain uses TRBV12-3 or TRBV12-4 and TRBJ2-2; TRBD2 aligns across 9 bases. Trimming removed 6 bases from V and 4 bases from J; junction bases left unmatched: 6. There are 15 residues in the CDR3. The CDR3 spells CASSRTSAGTGELFF. CDR3 sequence (DNA): TGTGCCAGCAGCCGGACTAGCGCGGGCACCGGGGAGCTGTTTTTT.

The chain links TRBV7-2 to TRBJ2-3; D remains ambiguous. V was trimmed by 3 bases and J by 6 bases, leaving 10 bases between them. Per germline, CDR1 SGHTA and CDR2 FQGNSA. CDR3 size: 13 residues. The chain's CDR3 is CASSLGFPDTQYF. In nucleotides, the CDR3 is TGTGCCAGCAGCTTGGGGTTCCCGGATACGCAGTATTTT. Complete variable domain (other parts from reference TRBV7-2 and TRBJ2-3): GAGVSQSPSNKVTEKGKDVELRCDPISGHTALYWYRQSLGQGLEFLIYFQGNSAPDKSGLPSDRFSAERTGGSVSTLTIQRTQQEDSAVYLCASSLGFPDTQYFGPGTRLTVL.

The sample holds a few counts of this clonotype. The genes are TRBV12-3 or TRBV12-4 and TRBJ1-2, with D unclear. This CDR3 comprises 13 residues. V gave up 5 bases and J gave up 3 bases, with 10 bases separating them. Here the CDR3 DNA reads TGTGCCAGCAGTCTCCAGCGGGACTATGGCTACACCTTC. Translation: CASSLQRDYGYTF.

A few counts support this clonotype. The chain carries TRBV7-2 and TRBJ1-6; D unclear. CDR1 is SGHTA and CDR2 is FQGNSA in the germline V gene. The CDR3 extends over 15 amino acids. V shed 2 bases and J shed 10 bases, with 15 bases lying between them. The CDR3 loop is CASSLQWREESPLHF. The CDR3 DNA reads TGTGCCAGCAGCTTACAGTGGAGGGAAGAATCACCCCTCCACTTT.

The rearrangement links TRBV18 to TRBJ1-6, with D possibly being TRBD1 (5 bases). The CDR3 totals 16 residues. V gave up 3 bases and J gave up 0 bases, with 9 bases separating them. Germline V gene data show CDR1 as KGHSH and CDR2 as LQKENI. The CDR3 nucleotides read TGTGCCAGCTCACCCCGGGGGAGCTCCTATAATTCACCCCTCCACTTT. Its translation: CASSPRGSSYNSPLHF.

The chain combines TRBV10-3 with TRBJ2-7, with a possible D match to TRBD1 (5 bases). The V end lost 7 bases, the J end lost 3 bases, and 19 bases lay between the germline ends. Germline V gene lookup returns CDR1 ENHRY and CDR2 SYGVKD. This CDR3 contains 15 residues. CDR3 residues: CAIKDSSPGDYEQYF. The CDR3 DNA follows: TGTGCCATCAAAGACAGCAGCCCCGGTGACTACGAGCAGTACTTC.

The genes are TRBV12-3 or TRBV12-4 and TRBJ1-2; TRBD1 agrees at 7 bases. Trimming cost V 6 bases and J 4 bases; bases outside gene matches: 5. The CDR3 spans 13 residues. The CDR3 nucleotides are TGTGCCAGCAGAAGGACAGGACTCTATGGCTACACCTTC. Protein: CASRRTGLYGYTF.

This clonotype was detected only a few times. The gene calls are TRBV15 and TRBJ1-6; possible D gene TRBD1, 6 bases. Trimming shortened V by 3 bases and J by 4 bases, and 13 bases separated the two germline ends. Germline V gene sequence: CDR1 LNHNV, CDR2 YYDKDF (reference sequence). This CDR3 is 16 amino acids long. As DNA, the CDR3 is TGTGCCACCAGCAGCGACAGGCCGCTTTATAATTCACCCCTCCACTTT. Its translation is CATSSDRPLYNSPLHF.

This clonotype was seen a handful of times. The chain couples TRBV2 to TRBJ2-1, with a possible D match to TRBD1 (5 bases). Looked up from germline, CDR1 is SNHLY and CDR2 is FYNNEI. There are 19 residues in the CDR3. V lost 10 bases and J 7 bases, leaving 35 bases between the germline ends. This CDR3 reads CAISPQGSPSGRPWNEQFF. The CDR3 nucleotides read TGTGCCATAAGTCCGCAGGGATCCCCTTCCGGCAGACCCTGGAATGAGCAGTTCTTC. The full variable domain, with the rest looked up from reference TRBV2 and TRBJ2-1, is EPEVTQTPSHQVTQMGQEVILRCVPISNHLYFYWYRQILGQKVEFLVSFYNNEISEKSEIFDDQFSVERPDGSNFTLKIRSTKLEDSAMYFCAISPQGSPSGRPWNEQFFGPGTRLTVL.

This clonotype was counted ten times or more. The V call is TRBV9, the J call TRBJ2-1, with 10 positions matching TRBD2. The J segment lost 2 bases and the V segment lost 3 bases, leaving 14 bases of the junction unmatched. Looked up from germline, CDR1 is SGDLS and CDR2 is YYNGEE. This CDR3 contains 19 residues. Written as DNA, the CDR3 is TGTGCCAGCAGCGCAGGAGGGGCTAGCGGGAGAATAACCTACAATGAGCAGTTCTTC. This gives the protein CASSAGGASGRITYNEQFF.

In its sample, this clonotype ranks as medium-sized. The junction differs from germline at one of its ends, possibly a read error. The chain joins TRBV25-1 to TRBJ2-7; 8 nucleotides agree with TRBD1. Germline V gene data show CDR1 as MGHDK and CDR2 as SYGVNS. The CDR3 has 16 residues. For the CDR3, the DNA is TGTGCCAGCAGTGACTCGATGCGTCCCGAAGTGGGACAGGTGAACTTC. Its protein is CASSDSMRPEVGQVNF.

This clonotype was seen just once. This CDR3 reads CASSPHVTVGEKLFF. DNA of the CDR3: TGTGCCAGCAGCCCCCATGTCACGGTCGGGGAAAAACTGTTTTTT. V gene TRBV3-1 combines with J gene TRBJ1-4, with D hard to call. The CDR3 loop spans 15 amino acids. Trimming pared 4 bases from V and 8 bases from J, leaving 17 bases between. Germline V gene sequence: CDR1 LGHDT, CDR2 YNNKEL (reference sequence).

This clonotype was detected many times. Here the CDR3 DNA reads TGTGCCAGCAGAAACTATGGACAGACCGGGGAGCTGTTTTTT. Its protein is CASRNYGQTGELFF. The V gene is TRBV12-3 or TRBV12-4, the J gene TRBJ2-2; a possible D gene is TRBD1 (6 bases). V lost 6 bases and J lost 5, with 13 bases in between. The CDR3 spans 14 residues.

In DNA, the CDR3 is TGTGCCAGCAGATCTTTCGACAGGGGGGGCCAAGAGACCCAGTACTTC. Translating it yields CASRSFDRGGQETQYF. The chain links TRBV27 to TRBJ2-5; 9 bases align to TRBD1. There are 16 residues in the CDR3. Germline CDR1 MNHEY, CDR2 SMNVEV (reference sequence). J gave up 1 base and V 6 bases, and 9 bases lay outside the gene matches.

In DNA form, the CDR3 reads TGTGCCAGCAGCTTTTATGGCTTCGGGGCCAAAAACATTCAGTACTTC. Its protein is CASSFYGFGAKNIQYF. The chain employs TRBV5-8 and TRBJ2-4; D call uncertain. Germline lookup yields CDR1 SGHTS and CDR2 YDEGEE. The CDR3 is 16 residues long. V shed 2 bases and J shed 1 base, with 13 bases lying between them.

This clonotype appeared many times. The V and J genes are TRBV20-1 and TRBJ2-3; perhaps TRBD1 as D (5 bases). Germline V lookup: CDR1 DFQATT, CDR2 SNEGSKA (reference sequence). The V and J ends lost 5 bases and 4 bases respectively, with 16 bases between them. This CDR3 has 14 residues. The CDR3 region has the DNA TGCAGTGCTTCCATGGGCCAGGGCGCAGATACGCAGTATTTT. Amino acid sequence: CSASMGQGADTQYF.

The rearrangement links TRBV5-1 to TRBJ2-2; tentative D call: TRBD2 (5 bases). Germline values: CDR1 SGHRS, CDR2 YFSETQ. V gave up 4 bases and J gave up 3 bases, with 13 bases separating them. This CDR3 contains 15 residues. The DNA of the CDR3 is TGCGCCAGCAGCCTCCTAGGAGGTGACACCGGGGAGCTGTTTTTT. Its protein product is CASSLLGGDTGELFF.